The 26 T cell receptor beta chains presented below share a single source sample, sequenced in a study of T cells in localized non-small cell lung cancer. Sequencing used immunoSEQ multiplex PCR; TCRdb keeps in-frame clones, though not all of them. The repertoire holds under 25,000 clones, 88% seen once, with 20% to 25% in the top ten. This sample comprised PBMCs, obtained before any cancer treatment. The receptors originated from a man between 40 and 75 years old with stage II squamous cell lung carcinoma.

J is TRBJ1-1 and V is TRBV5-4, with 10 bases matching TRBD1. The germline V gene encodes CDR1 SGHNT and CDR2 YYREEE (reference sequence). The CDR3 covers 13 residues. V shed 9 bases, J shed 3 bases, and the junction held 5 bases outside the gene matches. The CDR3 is CATLTGGDTEAFF. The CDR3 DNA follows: TGTGCCACACTGACAGGGGGCGACACTGAAGCTTTCTTT.

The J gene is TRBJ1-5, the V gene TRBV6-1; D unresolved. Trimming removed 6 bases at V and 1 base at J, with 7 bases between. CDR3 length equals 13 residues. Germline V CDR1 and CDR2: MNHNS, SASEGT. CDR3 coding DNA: TGTGCCAGCAGCTGGGAAAGCAATCAGCCCCAGCATTTT. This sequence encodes CASSWESNQPQHF.

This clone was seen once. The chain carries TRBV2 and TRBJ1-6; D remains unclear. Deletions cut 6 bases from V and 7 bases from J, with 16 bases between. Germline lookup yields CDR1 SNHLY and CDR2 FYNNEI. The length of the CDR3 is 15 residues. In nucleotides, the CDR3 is TGTGCCAGCAGCCCTTGGACCAGTGGGAATTCACCCCTCCACTTT. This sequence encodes CASSPWTSGNSPLHF.

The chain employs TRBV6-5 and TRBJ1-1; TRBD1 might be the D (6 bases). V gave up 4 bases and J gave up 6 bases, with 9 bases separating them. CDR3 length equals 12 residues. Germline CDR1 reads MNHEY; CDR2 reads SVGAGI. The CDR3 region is CASSSRTAEAFF. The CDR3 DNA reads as TGTGCCAGCAGTTCCCGGACAGCTGAAGCTTTCTTT.

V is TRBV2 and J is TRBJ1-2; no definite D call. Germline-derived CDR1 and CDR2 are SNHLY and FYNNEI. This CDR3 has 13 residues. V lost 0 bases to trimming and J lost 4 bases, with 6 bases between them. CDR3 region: CASSEASSYGYTF. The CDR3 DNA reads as TGTGCCAGCAGTGAAGCGTCAAGCTATGGCTACACCTTC. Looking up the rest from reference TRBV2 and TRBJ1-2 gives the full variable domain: EPEVTQTPSHQVTQMGQEVILRCVPISNHLYFYWYRQILGQKVEFLVSFYNNEISEKSEIFDDQFSVERPDGSNFTLKIRSTKLEDSAMYFCASSEASSYGYTFGSGTRLTVV.

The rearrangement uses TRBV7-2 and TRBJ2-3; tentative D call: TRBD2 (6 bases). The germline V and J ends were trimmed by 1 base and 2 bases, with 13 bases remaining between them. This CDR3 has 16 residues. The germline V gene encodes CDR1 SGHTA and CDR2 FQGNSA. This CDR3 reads CASSLGEGLITDTQYF. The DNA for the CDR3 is TGTGCCAGCAGCTTAGGAGAGGGACTGATCACAGATACGCAGTATTTT.

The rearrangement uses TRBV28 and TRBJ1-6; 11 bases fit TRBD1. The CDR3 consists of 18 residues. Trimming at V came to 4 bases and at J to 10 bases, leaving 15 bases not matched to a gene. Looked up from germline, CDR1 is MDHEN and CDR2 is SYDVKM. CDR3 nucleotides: TGTGCCAGCAGTTCGGGACAGGGGGTGAACGCCGGATTCTCACCCCTCCACTTT. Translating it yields CASSSGQGVNAGFSPLHF.

DNA for the CDR3: TGCGCCAGCAGCCAAGATCGGGGGTCTGCAACTAATGAAAAACTGTTTTTT. As protein: CASSQDRGSATNEKLFF. This chain links TRBV4-3 with TRBJ1-4, with D tentatively TRBD1 (5 bases). This CDR3 contains 17 residues. The germline V gene has CDR1 LGHNA and CDR2 YSLEER. Between the trimmed V and J ends, which lost 0 bases and 0 bases, there was a span of 11 bases.

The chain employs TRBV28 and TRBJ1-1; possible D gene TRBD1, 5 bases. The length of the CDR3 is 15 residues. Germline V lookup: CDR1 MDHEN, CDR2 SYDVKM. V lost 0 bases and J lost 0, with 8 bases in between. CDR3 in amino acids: CASSLWEGMNTEAFF. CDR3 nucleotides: TGTGCCAGCAGTTTATGGGAGGGGATGAACACTGAAGCTTTCTTT.

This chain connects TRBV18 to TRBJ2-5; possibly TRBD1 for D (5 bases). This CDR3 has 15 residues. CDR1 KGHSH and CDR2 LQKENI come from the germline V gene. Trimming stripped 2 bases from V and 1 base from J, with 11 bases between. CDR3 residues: CASSPEGAGQETQYF. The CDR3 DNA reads TGTGCCAGCTCACCAGAAGGGGCCGGCCAAGAGACCCAGTACTTC.

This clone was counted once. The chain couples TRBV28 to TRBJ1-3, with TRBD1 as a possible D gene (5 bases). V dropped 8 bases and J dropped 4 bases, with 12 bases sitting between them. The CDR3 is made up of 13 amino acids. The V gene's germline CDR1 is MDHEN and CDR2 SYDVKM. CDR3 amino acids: CASVEGAGNTIYF. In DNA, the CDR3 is TGTGCCAGCGTAGAAGGGGCCGGAAACACCATATATTTT.

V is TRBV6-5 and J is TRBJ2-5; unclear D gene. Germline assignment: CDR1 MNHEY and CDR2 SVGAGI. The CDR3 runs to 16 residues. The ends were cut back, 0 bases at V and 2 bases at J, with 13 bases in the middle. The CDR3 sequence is CASSYSTYVRQETQYF. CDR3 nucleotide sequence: TGTGCCAGCAGTTACTCGACGTACGTACGACAAGAGACCCAGTACTTC.

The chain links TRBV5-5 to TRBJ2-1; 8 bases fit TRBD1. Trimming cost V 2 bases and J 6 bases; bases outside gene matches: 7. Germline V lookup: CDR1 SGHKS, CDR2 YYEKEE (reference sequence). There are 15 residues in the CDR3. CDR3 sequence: CASSFAGGEGNEQFF. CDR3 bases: TGTGCCAGCAGCTTCGCAGGGGGCGAGGGCAATGAGCAGTTCTTC.

The CDR3 here is CASSLVRQGGELEAFF. The CDR3, as DNA: TGCGCCAGCAGCTTGGTGCGGCAGGGGGGCGAACTTGAAGCTTTCTTT. This sequence joins TRBV5-1 and TRBJ1-1; 7 bases map to TRBD1. This CDR3 is built from 16 residues. Germline CDR1 SGHRS, CDR2 YFSETQ. The V gene end was trimmed by 0 bases and the J gene end by 7 bases; junction bases not matched to a gene: 12.

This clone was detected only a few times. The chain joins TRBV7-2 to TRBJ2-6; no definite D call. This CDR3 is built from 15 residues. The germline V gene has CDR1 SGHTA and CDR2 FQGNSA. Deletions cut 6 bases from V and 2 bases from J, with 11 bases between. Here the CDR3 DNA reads TGTGCCAGCAGTCGCGACGTAGCTGGGGCCAACGTCCTGACTTTC. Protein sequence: CASSRDVAGANVLTF.

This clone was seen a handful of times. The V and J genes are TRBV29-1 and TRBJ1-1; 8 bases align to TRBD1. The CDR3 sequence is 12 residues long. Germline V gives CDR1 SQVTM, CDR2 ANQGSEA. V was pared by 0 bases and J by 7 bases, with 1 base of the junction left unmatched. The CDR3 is CSVEEGTGEAFF. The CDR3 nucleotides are TGCAGCGTTGAAGAAGGGACAGGTGAAGCTTTCTTT.

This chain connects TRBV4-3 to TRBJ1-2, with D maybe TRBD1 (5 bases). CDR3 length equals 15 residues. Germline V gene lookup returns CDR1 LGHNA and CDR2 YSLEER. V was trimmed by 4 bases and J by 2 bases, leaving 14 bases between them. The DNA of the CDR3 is TGCGCCAGCAGCCGTAACCGGGACCCAAACTATGGCTACACCTTC. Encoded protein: CASSRNRDPNYGYTF.

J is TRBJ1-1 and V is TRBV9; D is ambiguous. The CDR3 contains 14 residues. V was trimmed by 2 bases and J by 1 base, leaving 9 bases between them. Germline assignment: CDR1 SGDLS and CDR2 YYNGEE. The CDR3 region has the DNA TGTGCCAGCAGCGTGGGGAGTGGGAACACTGAAGCTTTCTTT. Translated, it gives CASSVGSGNTEAFF.

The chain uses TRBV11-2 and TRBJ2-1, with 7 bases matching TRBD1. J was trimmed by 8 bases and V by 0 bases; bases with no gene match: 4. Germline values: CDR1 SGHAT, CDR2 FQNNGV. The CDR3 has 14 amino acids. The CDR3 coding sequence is TGTGCCAGCAGCTTAGAGAGGGGGCCGGATGAGCAGTTCTTC. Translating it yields CASSLERGPDEQFF.

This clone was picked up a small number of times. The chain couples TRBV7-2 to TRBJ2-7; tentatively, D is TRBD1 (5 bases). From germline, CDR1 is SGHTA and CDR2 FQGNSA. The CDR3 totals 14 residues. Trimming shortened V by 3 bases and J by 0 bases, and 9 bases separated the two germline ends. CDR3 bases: TGTGCCAGCAGCTTTCTGGGGCACTCCTACGAGCAGTACTTC. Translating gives CASSFLGHSYEQYF.

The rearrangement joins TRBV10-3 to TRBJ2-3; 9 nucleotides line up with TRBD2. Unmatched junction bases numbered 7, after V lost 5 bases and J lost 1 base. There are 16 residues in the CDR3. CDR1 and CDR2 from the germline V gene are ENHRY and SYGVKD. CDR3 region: CAISNWASGGTDTQYF. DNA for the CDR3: TGTGCCATCAGTAACTGGGCTAGCGGGGGCACAGATACGCAGTATTTT.

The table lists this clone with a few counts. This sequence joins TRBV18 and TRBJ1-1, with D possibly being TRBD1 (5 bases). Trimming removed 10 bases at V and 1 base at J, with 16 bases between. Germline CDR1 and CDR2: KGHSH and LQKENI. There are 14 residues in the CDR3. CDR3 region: CATLEGIGNTEAFF. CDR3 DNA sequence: TGTGCCACCTTGGAGGGGATAGGGAACACTGAAGCTTTCTTT.

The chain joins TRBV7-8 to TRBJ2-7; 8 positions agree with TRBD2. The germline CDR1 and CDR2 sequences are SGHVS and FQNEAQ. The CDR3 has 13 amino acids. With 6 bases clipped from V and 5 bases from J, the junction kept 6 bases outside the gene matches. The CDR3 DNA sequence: TGTGCCAGCAGGGCCCGGGGGGGCCACGAGCAGTACTTC. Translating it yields CASRARGGHEQYF.

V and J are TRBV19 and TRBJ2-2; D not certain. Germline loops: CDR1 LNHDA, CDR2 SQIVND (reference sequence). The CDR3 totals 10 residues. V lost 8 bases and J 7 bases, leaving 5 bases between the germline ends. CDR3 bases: TGTGCCAGTCGCGGCGGGGAGCTGTTTTTT. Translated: CASRGGELFF.

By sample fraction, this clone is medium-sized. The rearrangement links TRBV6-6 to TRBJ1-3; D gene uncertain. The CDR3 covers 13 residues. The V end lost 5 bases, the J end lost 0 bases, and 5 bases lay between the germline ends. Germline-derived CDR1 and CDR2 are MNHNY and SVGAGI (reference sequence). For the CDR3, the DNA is TGTGCCAGCAGTACAAGCTCTGGAAACACCATATATTTT. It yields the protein CASSTSSGNTIYF.

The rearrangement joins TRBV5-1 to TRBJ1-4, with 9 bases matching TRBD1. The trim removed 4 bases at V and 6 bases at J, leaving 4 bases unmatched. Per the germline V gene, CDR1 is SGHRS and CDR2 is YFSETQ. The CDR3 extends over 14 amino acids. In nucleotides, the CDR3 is TGCGCCAGCAGCCGACAGGGGGAGGATGAAAAACTGTTTTTT. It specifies CASSRQGEDEKLFF. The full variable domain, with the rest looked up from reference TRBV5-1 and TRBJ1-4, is KAGVTQTPRYLIKTRGQQVTLSCSPISGHRSVSWYQQTPGQGLQFLFEYFSETQRNKGNFPGRFSGRQFSNSRSEMNVSTLELGDSALYLCASSRQGEDEKLFFGSGTQLSVL.